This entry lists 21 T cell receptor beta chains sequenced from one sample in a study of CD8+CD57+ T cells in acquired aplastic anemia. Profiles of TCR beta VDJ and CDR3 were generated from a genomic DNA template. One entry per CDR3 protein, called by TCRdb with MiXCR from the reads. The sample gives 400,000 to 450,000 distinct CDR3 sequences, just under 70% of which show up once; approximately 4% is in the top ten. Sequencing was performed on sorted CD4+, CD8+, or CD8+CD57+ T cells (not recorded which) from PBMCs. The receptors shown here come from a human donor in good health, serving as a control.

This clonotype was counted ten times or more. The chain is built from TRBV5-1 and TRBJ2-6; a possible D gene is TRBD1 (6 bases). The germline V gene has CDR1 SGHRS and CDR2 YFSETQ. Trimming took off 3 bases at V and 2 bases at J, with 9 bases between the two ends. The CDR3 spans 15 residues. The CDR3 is CASSYTGTGANVLTF. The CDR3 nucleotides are TGCGCCAGCAGCTACACAGGGACTGGGGCCAACGTCCTGACTTTC.

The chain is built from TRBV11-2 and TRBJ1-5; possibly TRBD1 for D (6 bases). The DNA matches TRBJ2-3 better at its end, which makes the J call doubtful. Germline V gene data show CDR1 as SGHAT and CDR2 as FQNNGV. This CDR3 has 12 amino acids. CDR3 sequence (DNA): TGTGCCAGCAGCTTGAAAGGGGGTACGCAGTATTTT. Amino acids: CASSLKGGTQYF.

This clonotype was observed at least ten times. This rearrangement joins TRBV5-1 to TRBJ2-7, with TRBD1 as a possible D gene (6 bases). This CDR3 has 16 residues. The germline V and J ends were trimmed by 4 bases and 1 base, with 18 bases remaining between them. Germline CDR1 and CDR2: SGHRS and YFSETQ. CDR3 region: CASSLRDRLPSYEQYF. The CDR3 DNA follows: TGCGCCAGCAGCCTAAGAGACAGGTTACCTTCCTACGAGCAGTACTTC.

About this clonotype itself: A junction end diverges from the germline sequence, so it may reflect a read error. The CDR3 loop reads CASGVGSVSDDQF. The CDR3 DNA reads as TGTGCCAGCGGCGTAGGGAGTGTGTCAGACGATCAGTTT. The rearrangement uses TRBV9 and TRBJ1-1; D is uncertain. Germline V lookup: CDR1 SGDLS, CDR2 YYNGEE. This CDR3 comprises 13 residues.

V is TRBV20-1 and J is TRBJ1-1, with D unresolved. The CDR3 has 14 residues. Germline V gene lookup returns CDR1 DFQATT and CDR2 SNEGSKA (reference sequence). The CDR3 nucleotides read TGCAGCTCGCTAATGGGCGGTGCGAGCACTGAAGCTTTCTTT. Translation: CSSLMGGASTEAFF.

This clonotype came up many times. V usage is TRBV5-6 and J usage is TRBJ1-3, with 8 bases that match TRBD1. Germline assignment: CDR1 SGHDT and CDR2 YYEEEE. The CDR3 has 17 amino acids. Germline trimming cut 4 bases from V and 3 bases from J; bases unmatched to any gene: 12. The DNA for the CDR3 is TGTGCCAGCAGCCCTGGACAGGGAAGGAGTGGTGGAAACACCATATATTTT. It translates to CASSPGQGRSGGNTIYF.

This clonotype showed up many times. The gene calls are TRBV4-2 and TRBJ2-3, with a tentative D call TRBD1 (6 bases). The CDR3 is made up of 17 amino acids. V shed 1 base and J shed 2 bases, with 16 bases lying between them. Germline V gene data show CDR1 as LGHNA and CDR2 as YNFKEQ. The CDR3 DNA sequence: TGTGCCAGCAGCCAAGGACAGGTTCTCCTAAACACAGATACGCAGTATTTT. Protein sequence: CASSQGQVLLNTDTQYF.

Here the CDR3 reads CASRPQGYQPQHF. The DNA of the CDR3 is TGTGCCAGCAGGCCGCAGGGCTATCAGCCCCAGCATTTT. The chain recombines TRBV12-3 or TRBV12-4 with TRBJ1-5, with D perhaps matching TRBD1 (5 bases). V lost 6 bases and J 5 bases, leaving 11 bases between the germline ends. The CDR3 covers 13 residues.

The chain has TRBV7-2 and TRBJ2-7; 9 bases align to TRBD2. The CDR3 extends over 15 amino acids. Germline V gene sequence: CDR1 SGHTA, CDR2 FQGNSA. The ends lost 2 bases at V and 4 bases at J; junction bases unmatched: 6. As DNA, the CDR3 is TGTGCCAGCAGCTTATATAGCGGGGGAGTGTACGAGCAGTACTTC. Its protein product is CASSLYSGGVYEQYF.

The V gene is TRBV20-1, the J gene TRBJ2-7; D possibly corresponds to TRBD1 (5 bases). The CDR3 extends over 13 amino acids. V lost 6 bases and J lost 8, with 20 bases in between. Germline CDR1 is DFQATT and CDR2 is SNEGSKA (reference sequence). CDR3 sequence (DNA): TGCAGTGCCACGGACGGACACTACGAGCAGCAGTACTTC. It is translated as CSATDGHYEQQYF.

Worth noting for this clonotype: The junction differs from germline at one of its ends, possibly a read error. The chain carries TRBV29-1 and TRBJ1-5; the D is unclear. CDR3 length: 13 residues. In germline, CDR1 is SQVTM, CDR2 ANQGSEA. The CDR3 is CSVEVAARHPGDF. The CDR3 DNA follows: TGCAGCGTTGAGGTAGCCGCGCGGCACCCCGGGGATTTT.

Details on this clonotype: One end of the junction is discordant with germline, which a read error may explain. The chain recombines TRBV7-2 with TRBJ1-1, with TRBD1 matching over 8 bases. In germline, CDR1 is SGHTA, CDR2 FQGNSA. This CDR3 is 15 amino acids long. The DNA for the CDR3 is TGTGCCAGCAGGTTAGCAGGGGGCGGCGCCACTGAAGCTTTCTTT. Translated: CASRLAGGGATEAFF.

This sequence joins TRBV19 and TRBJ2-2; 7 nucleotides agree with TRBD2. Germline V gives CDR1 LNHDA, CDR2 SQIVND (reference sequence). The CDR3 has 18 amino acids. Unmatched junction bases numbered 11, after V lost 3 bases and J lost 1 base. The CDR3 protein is CASSIGWMSSGNTGELFF. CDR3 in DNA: TGTGCCAGTAGTATCGGTTGGATGTCTAGCGGGAACACCGGGGAGCTGTTTTTT.

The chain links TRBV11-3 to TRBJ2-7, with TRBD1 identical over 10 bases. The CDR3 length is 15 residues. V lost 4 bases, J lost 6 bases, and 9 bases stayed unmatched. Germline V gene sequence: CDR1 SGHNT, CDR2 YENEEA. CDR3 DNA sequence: TGTGCCAGCAGCTCGGCCGGGACAGGGGCGTCCGAGCAGTACTTC. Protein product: CASSSAGTGASEQYF.

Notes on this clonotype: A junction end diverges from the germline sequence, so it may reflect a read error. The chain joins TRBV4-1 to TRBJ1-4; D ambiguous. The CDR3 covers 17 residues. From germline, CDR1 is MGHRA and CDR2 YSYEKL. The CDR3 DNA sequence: TGCGCCAGCGGCCAACAGAGCCTCGTTGAAGGTGGTGAAAAACTGTTTTTT. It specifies CASGQQSLVEGGEKLFF.

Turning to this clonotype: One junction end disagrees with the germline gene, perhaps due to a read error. As DNA, the CDR3 is TGTGCCAGCAGCAGGGACAGCGCTGGAGCCAACGTCCTGACTTTC. It translates to CASSRDSAGANVLTF. The chain uses TRBV5-6 and TRBJ2-6, with TRBD1 matching 7 bases. This CDR3 contains 15 residues. CDR1 is SGHDT and CDR2 is YYEEEE in the germline V gene.

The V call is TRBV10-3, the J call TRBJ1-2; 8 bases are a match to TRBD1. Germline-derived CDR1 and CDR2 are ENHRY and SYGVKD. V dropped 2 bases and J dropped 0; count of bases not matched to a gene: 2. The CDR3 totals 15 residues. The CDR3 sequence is CAISEPDRANYGYTF. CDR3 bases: TGTGCCATCAGTGAGCCGGACAGGGCTAACTATGGCTACACCTTC.

The CDR3 protein is CGPLLVVGQPQHF. The CDR3 nucleotides read TGTGGGCCGCTACTGGTTGTAGGACAGCCCCAGCATTTT. The V gene is TRBV30, the J gene TRBJ1-5; D not certain. Per the germline V gene, CDR1 is GTSNPN and CDR2 is SVGIG (reference sequence). This CDR3 comprises 13 residues.

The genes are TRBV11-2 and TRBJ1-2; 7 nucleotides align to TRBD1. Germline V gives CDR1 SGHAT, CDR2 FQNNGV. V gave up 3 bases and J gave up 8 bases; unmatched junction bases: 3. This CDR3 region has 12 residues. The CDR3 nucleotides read TGTGCCAGCAGCTTCCAGGGGGGGGGCTACACCTTC. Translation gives CASSFQGGGYTF.

CDR3 residues: CATSRDLAQGSSPLHF. CDR3 sequence (DNA): TGTGCCACCAGCAGAGATCTGGCCCAGGGTTCGTCACCCCTCCACTTT. The V gene is TRBV15, the J gene TRBJ1-6; perhaps TRBD1 as D (5 bases). V was trimmed by 0 bases and J by 10 bases, leaving 16 bases between them. This CDR3 is 16 amino acids long. Germline V lookup: CDR1 LNHNV, CDR2 YYDKDF (reference sequence).

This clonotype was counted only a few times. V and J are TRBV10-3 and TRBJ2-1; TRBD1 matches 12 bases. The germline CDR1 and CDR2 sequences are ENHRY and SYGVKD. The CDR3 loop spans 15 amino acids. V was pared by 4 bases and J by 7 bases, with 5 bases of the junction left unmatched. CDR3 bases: TGTGCCATCAGTGGAACGGGACAGGGGGCGAATGAGCAGTTCTTC. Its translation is CAISGTGQGANEQFF.